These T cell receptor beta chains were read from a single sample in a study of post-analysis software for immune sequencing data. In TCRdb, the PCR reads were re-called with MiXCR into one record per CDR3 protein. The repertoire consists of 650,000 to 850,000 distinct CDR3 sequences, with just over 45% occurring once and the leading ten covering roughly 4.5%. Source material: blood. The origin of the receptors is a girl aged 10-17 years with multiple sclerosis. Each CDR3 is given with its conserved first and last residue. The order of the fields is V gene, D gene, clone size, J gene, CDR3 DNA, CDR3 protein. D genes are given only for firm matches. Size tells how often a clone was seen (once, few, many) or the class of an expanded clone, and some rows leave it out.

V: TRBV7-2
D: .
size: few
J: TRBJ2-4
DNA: TGTGCCAGCAGCCCCACAGGGTGGAACATTCAGTACTTC
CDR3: CASSPTGWNIQYF

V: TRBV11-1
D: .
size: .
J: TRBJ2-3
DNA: TGTGCCAGCAGCTTGGCATACAGCACAGATACGCAGTATTTT
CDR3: CASSLAYSTDTQYF

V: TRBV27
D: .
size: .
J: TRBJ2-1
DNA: TGTGCCAGCAGTCGCCGACAGGCCCTCTACAATGAGCAGTTCTTC
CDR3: CASSRRQALYNEQFF

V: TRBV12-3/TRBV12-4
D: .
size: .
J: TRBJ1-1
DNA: TGTGCCAGCAGGCAACCGGGACTAAGGCACACTGAAGCTTTCTTT
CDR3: CASRQPGLRHTEAFF

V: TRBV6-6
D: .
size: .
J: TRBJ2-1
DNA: TGTGCCAGCAGTACACCTACGAATGAGCAGTTCTTC
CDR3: CASSTPTNEQFF

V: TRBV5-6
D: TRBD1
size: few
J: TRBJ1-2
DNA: TGTGCCAGCAGCTTTCGCGGGACAGCTAACTATGGCTACACCTTC
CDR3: CASSFRGTANYGYTF

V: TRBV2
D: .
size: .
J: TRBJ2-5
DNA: TGTGCCAGCAGTGAAGTCTCGGTTCAAGAGACCCAGTACTTC
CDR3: CASSEVSVQETQYF

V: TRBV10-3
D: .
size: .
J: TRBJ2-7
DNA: TGTGCCATCAGTGAGTCTCTCTCCTACGAGCAGTACTTC
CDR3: CAISESLSYEQYF

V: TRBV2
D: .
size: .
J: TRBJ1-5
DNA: TGTGCCAGCAGCGAGGGACAAGTCCAAAATCAGCCCCAGCATTTT
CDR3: CASSEGQVQNQPQHF

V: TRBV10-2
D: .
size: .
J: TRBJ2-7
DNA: TGCGCCAGCAGTTTGGTTAAATTCTCCTACGAGCAGTACTTC
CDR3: CASSLVKFSYEQYF